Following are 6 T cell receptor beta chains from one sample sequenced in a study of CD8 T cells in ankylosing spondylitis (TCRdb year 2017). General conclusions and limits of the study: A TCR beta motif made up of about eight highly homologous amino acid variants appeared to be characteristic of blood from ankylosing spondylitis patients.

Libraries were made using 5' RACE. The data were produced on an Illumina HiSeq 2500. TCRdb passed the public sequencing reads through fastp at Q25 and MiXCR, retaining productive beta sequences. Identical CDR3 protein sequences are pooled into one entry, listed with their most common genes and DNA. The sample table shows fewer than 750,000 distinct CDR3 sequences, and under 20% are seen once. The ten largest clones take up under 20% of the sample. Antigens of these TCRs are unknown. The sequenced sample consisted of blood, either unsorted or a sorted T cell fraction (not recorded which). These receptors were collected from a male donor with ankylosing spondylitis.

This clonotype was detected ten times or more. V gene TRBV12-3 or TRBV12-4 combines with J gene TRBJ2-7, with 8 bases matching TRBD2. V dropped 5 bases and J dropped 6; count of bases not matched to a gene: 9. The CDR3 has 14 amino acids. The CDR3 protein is CASSPRREGVEQYF. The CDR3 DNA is TGTGCCAGCAGTCCCCGTCGGGAGGGCGTCGAGCAGTACTTC.

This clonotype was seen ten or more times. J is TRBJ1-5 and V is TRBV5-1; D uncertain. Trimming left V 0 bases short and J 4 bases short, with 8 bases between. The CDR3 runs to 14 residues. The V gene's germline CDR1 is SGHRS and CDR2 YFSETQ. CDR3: CASSLGDLNQPQHF. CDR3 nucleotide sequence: TGCGCCAGCAGCTTGGGGGATTTGAATCAGCCCCAGCATTTT.

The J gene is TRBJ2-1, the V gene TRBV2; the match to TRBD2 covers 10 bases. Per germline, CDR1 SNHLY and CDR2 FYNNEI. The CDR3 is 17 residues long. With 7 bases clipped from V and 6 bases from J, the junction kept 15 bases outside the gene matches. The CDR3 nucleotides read TGTGCCAGCACCTCCTCGGGAGGGCTAGCGGGAGCCAATGAGCAGTTCTTC. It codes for CASTSSGGLAGANEQFF.

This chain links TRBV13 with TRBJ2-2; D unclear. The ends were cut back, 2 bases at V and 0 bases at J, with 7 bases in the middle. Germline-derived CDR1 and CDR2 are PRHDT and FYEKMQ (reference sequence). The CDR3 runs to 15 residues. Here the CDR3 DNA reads TGTGCCAGCAGCTTAATCAGCGCGAACACCGGGGAGCTGTTTTTT. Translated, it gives CASSLISANTGELFF.

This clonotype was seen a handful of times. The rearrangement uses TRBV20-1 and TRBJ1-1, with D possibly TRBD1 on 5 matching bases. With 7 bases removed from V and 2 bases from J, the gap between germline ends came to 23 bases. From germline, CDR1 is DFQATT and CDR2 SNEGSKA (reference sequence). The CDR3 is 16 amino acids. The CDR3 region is CSGKRGVSDTNTEAFF. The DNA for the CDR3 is TGCAGTGGTAAAAGAGGTGTTTCGGACACAAACACTGAAGCTTTCTTT.

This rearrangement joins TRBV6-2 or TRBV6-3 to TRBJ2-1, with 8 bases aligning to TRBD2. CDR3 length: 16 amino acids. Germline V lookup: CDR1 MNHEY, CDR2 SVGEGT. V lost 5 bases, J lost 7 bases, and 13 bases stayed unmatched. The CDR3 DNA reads TGTGCCAGCAGTAAGAACCGGGGGGGCCTCTGGAATGAGCAGTTCTTC. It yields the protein CASSKNRGGLWNEQFF.